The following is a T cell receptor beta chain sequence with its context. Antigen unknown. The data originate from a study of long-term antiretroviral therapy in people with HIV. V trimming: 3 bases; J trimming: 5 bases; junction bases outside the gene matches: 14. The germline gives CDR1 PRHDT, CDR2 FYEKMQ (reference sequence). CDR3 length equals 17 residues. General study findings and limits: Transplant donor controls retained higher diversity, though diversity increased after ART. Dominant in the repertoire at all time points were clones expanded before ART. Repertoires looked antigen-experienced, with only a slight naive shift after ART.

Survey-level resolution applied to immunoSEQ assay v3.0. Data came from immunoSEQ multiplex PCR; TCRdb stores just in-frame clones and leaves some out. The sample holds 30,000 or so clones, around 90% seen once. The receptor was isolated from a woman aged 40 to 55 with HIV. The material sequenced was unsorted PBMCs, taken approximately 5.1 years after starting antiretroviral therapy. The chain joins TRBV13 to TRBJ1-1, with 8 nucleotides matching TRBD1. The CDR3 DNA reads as TGTGCCAGCAGCTTGCTGCGACAGGGGAAAGCGAGTACTGAAGCTTTCTTT. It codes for CASSLLRQGKASTEAFF. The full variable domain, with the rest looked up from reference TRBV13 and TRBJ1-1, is AAGVIQSPRHLIKEKRETATLKCYPIPRHDTVYWYQQGPGQDPQFLISFYEKMQSDKGSIPDRFSAQQFSDYHSELNMSSLELGDSALYFCASSLLRQGKASTEAFFGQGTRLTVV.